This T cell receptor (beta chain) was recorded in a study of shared clonotypes between healthy human individuals. V was shortened by 3 bases and J by 4 bases, with 9 bases between the two germline ends. The CDR3 spans 13 residues. The germline CDR1 and CDR2 sequences are MNHNS and SASEGT. Profiled with immunoSEQ multiplex PCR; TCRdb holds only in-frame clones, not every one. The repertoire includes around 560,000 clones, about 95% of them detected once, and approximately 0.11% sits in the top ten. About this clone itself: Its antigen is still unknown.

Findings of the study overall: Naive subsets generally had larger estimated richness than memory subsets.

Naive CD8 isolation took CD45RO-negative cells positively selected for CCR7 and excluded terminally differentiated effector memory CD45RA+ cells. The TCR was taken from a woman in her twenties or thirties in good health. The rearrangement links TRBV6-1 to TRBJ1-2; D is unresolved. The sample was naive CD8+ T cells sorted from blood. CDR3 in amino acids: CASSDVVFYGYTF. For the CDR3, the DNA is TGTGCCAGCAGTGACGTGGTATTCTATGGCTACACCTTC.